This is a list of T cell receptor beta chains from one sample in a study of vaccination and CD4 T cells after COVID-19. Their cognate antigens are unknown. One entry per CDR3 protein, called by TCRdb with MiXCR from the PCR reads. The repertoire holds about 21,000 distinct CDR3 sequences, with 40% to 50% as singletons. Sequencing was performed on CD4+ T cells from blood, cultured in vitro, taken before SARS-CoV-2 vaccination. The receptors originated from a human donor who received a COVID-19 vaccine. CDR3s include the opening cysteine and the closing phenylalanine or tryptophan. A D gene is named only where the DNA matches it firmly. Clone size appears in some rows only: once, few, many, or a class for an expanded clone.

V gene,clone size,D gene,J gene,CDR3 DNA,CDR3 protein
TRBV12-3/TRBV12-4,few,-,TRBJ1-5,TGTGCCAGCAGCCTAGCCGGAGGGACTTATAGCAATCAGCCCCAGCATTTT,CASSLAGGTYSNQPQHF
TRBV5-1,few,-,TRBJ2-1,TGCGCCAGCAGCTTTGCGGGACAGACTTACAATGAGCAGTTCTTC,CASSFAGQTYNEQFF
TRBV10-1,few,-,TRBJ2-7,TGCGCCAGCAGCCGGGACCCAAGTACCTACGAGCAGTACTTC,CASSRDPSTYEQYF
TRBV10-1,-,-,TRBJ2-5,TGCGCCAGCAGTGACTCAGGGTTAGAGACCCAGTACTTC,CASSDSGLETQYF
TRBV12-3/TRBV12-4,few,-,TRBJ1-5,TGTGCCAGCAGTTTAGCCAGGCTTTATCAGCCCCAGCATTTT,CASSLARLYQPQHF
TRBV12-3/TRBV12-4,-,-,TRBJ2-7,TGTGCCAGCAGTTTAGGGTCACCCTCCTACGAGCAGTACTTC,CASSLGSPSYEQYF
TRBV5-4,-,-,TRBJ2-3,TGTGCCAGCAGCCCGCAAGGACTTCCCAGGGTAGATACGCAGTATTTT,CASSPQGLPRVDTQYF
TRBV7-2,few,-,TRBJ1-2,TGTGCCAGCAGCTTAGCAGGGCTCTATGGCTACACCTTC,CASSLAGLYGYTF
TRBV29-1,-,-,TRBJ1-1,TGCAGCGTTGGTGAGAACACTGAAGCTTTCTTT,CSVGENTEAFF
TRBV20-1,-,TRBD1,TRBJ1-4,TGCAGTGCAAGACAGGGGTTAGATGAAAAACTGTTTTTT,CSARQGLDEKLFF
TRBV12-5,-,TRBD2,TRBJ2-7,TGTGCTAGTGGTAGGGGCGGACTAGCGGATAGCTCCTACGAGCAGTACTTC,CASGRGGLADSSYEQYF
TRBV24-1,-,-,TRBJ1-2,TGTGCCACCAGTGACCCGGGTCGAGACTATGGCTACACCTTC,CATSDPGRDYGYTF
TRBV19,once,-,TRBJ2-7,TGTGCCAGTAGTATGGGACTGAGCTACGAGCAGTACTTC,CASSMGLSYEQYF
TRBV7-2,-,-,TRBJ2-5,TGTGCCAGCAGCCCCTCAGGTCCACGGGAGACCCAGTACTTC,CASSPSGPRETQYF
TRBV15,-,-,TRBJ2-6,TGTGCCACCAGCACCCGCGGTTCTGGGGCCAACGTCCTGACTTTC,CATSTRGSGANVLTF
TRBV6-1,-,TRBD1,TRBJ1-6,TGTGCCAGCAGTGGTGACAGGGGTGGCGGTTCACCCCTCCACTTT,CASSGDRGGGSPLHF
TRBV12-3/TRBV12-4,-,TRBD1,TRBJ2-3,TGTGCCAGCAGGATCGGACAGGGGGCGACGCAGTATTTT,CASRIGQGATQYF
TRBV28,-,-,TRBJ2-7,TGTGCCAGCAGTTTATTACGCAGGCAGACTTACGAGCAGTACTTC,CASSLLRRQTYEQYF
TRBV30,-,-,TRBJ1-2,TGTGCCTGGAGTGTAATTTATAGATCTAACTATGGCTACACCTTC,CAWSVIYRSNYGYTF
TRBV7-6,-,-,TRBJ2-7,TGTGCCAGCAGCTTAGGGGGCGCATCTTTTTACGAGCAGTACTTC,CASSLGGASFYEQYF
TRBV19,-,-,TRBJ2-1,TGTGCCAGTAGCACCCCTGGAGCTGCCCAAGTGGAGCAGTTCTTC,CASSTPGAAQVEQFF
TRBV20-1,-,TRBD2,TRBJ2-3,TGCAGTGCTAGAGAGGTAGCGGGGGGCACAGATACGCAGTATTTT,CSAREVAGGTDTQYF
TRBV2,-,-,TRBJ2-3,TGTGCCAGCAGTATCACAGGGAAGGGCGCAGATACGCAGTATTTT,CASSITGKGADTQYF
TRBV30,once,TRBD1,TRBJ1-6,TGTGCCTGGAGTGTAGCATTATGGGACAGGGGCTCACCCCTCCACTTT,CAWSVALWDRGSPLHF
TRBV12-3/TRBV12-4,-,TRBD1,TRBJ1-3,TGTGCCAGCAGTTTGGGTTCAGGGGGCCCTGGAAACACCATATATTTT,CASSLGSGGPGNTIYF
TRBV20-1,-,-,TRBJ1-3,TGCAGTGCTAGAGAGTCCCCGGCTACCGGTCGCACCATATATTTT,CSARESPATGRTIYF
TRBV30,few,TRBD2,TRBJ2-7,TGTGCCTGGAGTCTCTCGATCGGACTAGCGGGGGGGCCCCACGAGCAGTACTTC,CAWSLSIGLAGGPHEQYF
TRBV27,-,-,TRBJ1-1,TGTGCCAGCAGTTTAACGGAGAACACTGAAGCTTTCTTT,CASSLTENTEAFF
TRBV19,-,-,TRBJ2-6,TGTGCCAGTAGTAACTACCGCGGCGGGGCCAACGTCCTGACTTTC,CASSNYRGGANVLTF
TRBV20-1,-,-,TRBJ1-1,TGCAGTGCTAGCCGTTACAGGGCCCGGAACACTGAAGCTTTCTTT,CSASRYRARNTEAFF
TRBV10-2,-,-,TRBJ1-1,TGCGCCACCAGGAATGGGGGGGAGAACACTGAAGCTTTCTTT,CATRNGGENTEAFF
TRBV6-5,few,-,TRBJ1-2,TGTGCCAGCAGTTACGGGCGGAACTATGGCTACACCTTC,CASSYGRNYGYTF
TRBV7-8,few,-,TRBJ1-6,TGTGCCAGCAGCTTAAATACAGGGAGCTCACCCCTCCACTTT,CASSLNTGSSPLHF
TRBV23-1,few,-,TRBJ1-2,TGCGCCAGCACCCAAAGGGGGGCGGGGACCTATGGCTACACCTTC,CASTQRGAGTYGYTF
TRBV6-2/TRBV6-3,few,-,TRBJ2-6,TGTGCCAGCAGCCGTCGACAGGCCCCAAGCTCTGGGGCCAACGTCCTGACTTTC,CASSRRQAPSSGANVLTF
TRBV20-1,-,TRBD1,TRBJ1-1,TGCAGTGCTGGACGACAGGGCGGTAGGTTAAAAGCTTTCTTT,CSAGRQGGRLKAFF
TRBV30,-,-,TRBJ1-1,TGTGCCTGGAGTAACGGGGGGATGAACACTGAAGCTTTCTTT,CAWSNGGMNTEAFF